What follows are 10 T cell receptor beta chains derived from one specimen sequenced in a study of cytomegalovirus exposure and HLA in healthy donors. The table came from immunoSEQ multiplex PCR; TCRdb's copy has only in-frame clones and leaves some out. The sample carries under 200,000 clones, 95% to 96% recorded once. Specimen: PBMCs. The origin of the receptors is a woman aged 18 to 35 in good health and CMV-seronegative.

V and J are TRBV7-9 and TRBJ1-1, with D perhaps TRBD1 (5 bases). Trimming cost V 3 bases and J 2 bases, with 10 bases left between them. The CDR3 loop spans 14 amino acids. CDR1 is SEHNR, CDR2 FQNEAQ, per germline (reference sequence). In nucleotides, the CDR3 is TGTGCCAGCAGCTTCTTAGGACAAAACACTGAAGCTTTCTTT. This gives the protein CASSFLGQNTEAFF.

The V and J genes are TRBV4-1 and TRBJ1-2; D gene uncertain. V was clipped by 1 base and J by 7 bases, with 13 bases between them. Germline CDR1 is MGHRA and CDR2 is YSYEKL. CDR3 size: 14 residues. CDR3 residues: CASSQGARRVGYTF. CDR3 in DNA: TGCGCCAGCAGCCAAGGCGCGAGGCGGGTTGGCTACACCTTC.

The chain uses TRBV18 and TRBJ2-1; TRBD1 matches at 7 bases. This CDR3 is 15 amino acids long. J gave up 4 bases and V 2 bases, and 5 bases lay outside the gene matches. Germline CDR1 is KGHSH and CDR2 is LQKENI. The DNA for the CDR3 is TGTGCCAGCTCACCAAGTACAGGGGAGTACAATGAGCAGTTCTTC. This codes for CASSPSTGEYNEQFF.

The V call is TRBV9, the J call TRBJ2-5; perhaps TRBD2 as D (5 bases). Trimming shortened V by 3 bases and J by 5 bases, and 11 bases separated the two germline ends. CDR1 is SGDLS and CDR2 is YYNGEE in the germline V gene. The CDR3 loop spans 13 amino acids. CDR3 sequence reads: CASSDGVGETQYF. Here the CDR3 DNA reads TGTGCCAGCAGCGACGGGGTGGGTGAGACCCAGTACTTC.

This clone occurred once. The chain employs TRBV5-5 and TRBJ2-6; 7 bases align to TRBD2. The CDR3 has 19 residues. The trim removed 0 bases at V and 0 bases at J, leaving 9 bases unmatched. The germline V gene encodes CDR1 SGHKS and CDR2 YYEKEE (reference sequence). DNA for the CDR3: TGTGCCAGCAGCTTGGCCAACTCGGGAGGTAGCTCTGGGGCCAACGTCCTGACTTTC. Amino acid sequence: CASSLANSGGSSGANVLTF. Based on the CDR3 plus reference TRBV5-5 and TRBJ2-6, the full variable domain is DAGVTQSPTHLIKTRGQQVTLRCSPISGHKSVSWYQQVLGQGPQFIFQYYEKEERGRGNFPDRFSARQFPNYSSELNVNALLLGDSALYLCASSLANSGGSSGANVLTFGAGSRLTVL.

DNA for the CDR3: TGTGCCAGCGCTTTCGACAGAAGCTCCTACAATGAGCAGTTCTTC. Protein product: CASAFDRSSYNEQFF. V and J are TRBV5-6 and TRBJ2-1; tentative D call: TRBD1 (5 bases). Germline assignment: CDR1 SGHDT and CDR2 YYEEEE. CDR3 length: 15 amino acids. The V end lost 7 bases, the J end lost 0 bases, and 14 bases lay between the germline ends. The variable domain in full, with the rest retrieved from reference TRBV5-6 and TRBJ2-1, is DAGVTQSPTHLIKTRGQQVTLRCSPKSGHDTVSWYQQALGQGPQFIFQYYEEEERQRGNFPDRFSGHQFPNYSSELNVNALLLGDSALYLCASAFDRSSYNEQFFGPGTRLTVL.

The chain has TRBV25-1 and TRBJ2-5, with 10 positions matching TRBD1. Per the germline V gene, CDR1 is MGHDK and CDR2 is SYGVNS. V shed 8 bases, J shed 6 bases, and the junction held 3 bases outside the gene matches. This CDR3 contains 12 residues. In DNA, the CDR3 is TGTGCCAGCCGGGACAGGGGACAGACCCAGTACTTC. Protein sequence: CASRDRGQTQYF.

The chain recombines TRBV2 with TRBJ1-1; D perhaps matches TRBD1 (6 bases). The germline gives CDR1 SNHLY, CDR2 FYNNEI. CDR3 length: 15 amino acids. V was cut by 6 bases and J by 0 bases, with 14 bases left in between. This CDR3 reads CASRRGGALNTEAFF. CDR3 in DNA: TGTGCCAGCAGAAGGGGGGGCGCGTTGAACACTGAAGCTTTCTTT.

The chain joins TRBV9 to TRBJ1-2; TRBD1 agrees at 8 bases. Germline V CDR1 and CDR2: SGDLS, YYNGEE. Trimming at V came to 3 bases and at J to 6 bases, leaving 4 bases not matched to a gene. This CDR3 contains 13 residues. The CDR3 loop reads CASSAATGDGYTF. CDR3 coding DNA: TGTGCCAGCAGCGCAGCGACAGGGGATGGCTACACCTTC.

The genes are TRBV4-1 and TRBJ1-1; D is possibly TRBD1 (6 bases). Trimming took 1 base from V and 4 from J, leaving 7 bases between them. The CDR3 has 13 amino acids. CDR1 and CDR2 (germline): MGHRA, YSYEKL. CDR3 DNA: TGCGCCAGCAGCCAAGCCAGGGGCACTGAAGCTTTCTTT. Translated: CASSQARGTEAFF.